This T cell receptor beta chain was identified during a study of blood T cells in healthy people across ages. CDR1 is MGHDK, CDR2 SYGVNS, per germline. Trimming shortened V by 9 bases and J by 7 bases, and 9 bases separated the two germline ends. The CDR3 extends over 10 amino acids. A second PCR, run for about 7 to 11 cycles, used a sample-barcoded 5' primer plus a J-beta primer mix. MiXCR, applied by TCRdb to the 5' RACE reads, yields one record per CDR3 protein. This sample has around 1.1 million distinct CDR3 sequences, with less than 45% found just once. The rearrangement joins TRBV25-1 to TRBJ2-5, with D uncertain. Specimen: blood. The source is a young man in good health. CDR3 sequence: CARARGTQYF. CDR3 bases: TGTGCCAGAGCTCGAGGGACCCAGTACTTC.